This is a list of T cell receptor beta chains from one sample in a study of cytomegalovirus exposure and HLA in healthy donors. Produced via immunoSEQ multiplex PCR; TCRdb's table is partial and in-frame only. The table records under 150,000 clones, 70% to 90% of them present only once. Material: PBMCs. The receptors here all came from a man between 18 and 29 years old in good health and CMV-seropositive. The CDR3 runs from the conserved cysteine through the conserved F or W. Each record gives: clone size, V gene, J gene, D gene, CDR3 protein, CDR3 DNA. D genes are given only for firm matches. Only part of the rows carry a size: once, few, many, or a class if the clone is expanded.

.	TRBV30	TRBJ2-5	TRBD2	CAWTGAGDWETQYF	TGTGCCTGGACCGGAGCGGGAGATTGGGAGACCCAGTACTTC
.	TRBV27	TRBJ1-2	.	CASSLHQGNLYGYTF	TGTGCCAGCAGTCTACATCAGGGCAACTTATATGGCTACACCTTC
few	TRBV5-1	TRBJ1-2	TRBD1	CASSHGTGGWGYTF	TGCGCCAGCAGCCACGGGACAGGGGGCTGGGGCTACACCTTC
.	TRBV6-1	TRBJ2-1	TRBD1	CASSEATGESEQFF	TGTGCCAGCAGTGAAGCTACAGGGGAGAGTGAGCAGTTCTTC
.	TRBV5-6	TRBJ2-7	.	CASSLDGYEQYF	TGTGCCAGCAGCTTGGACGGGTACGAGCAGTACTTC
.	TRBV13	TRBJ2-5	TRBD2	CASSYRGSLEETQYF	TGTGCCAGCAGCTACCGCGGGAGTCTGGAAGAGACCCAGTACTTC
.	TRBV30	TRBJ1-3	.	CAWSVWGGNSGNTIYF	TGTGCCTGGAGTGTTTGGGGGGGGAACTCTGGAAACACCATATATTTT
.	TRBV7-9	TRBJ2-7	.	CASSLTGVHSYEQYF	TGTGCCAGCAGCTTGACAGGCGTTCACTCCTACGAGCAGTACTTC
.	TRBV19	TRBJ1-3	.	CASKGTGSLSGNTIYF	TGTGCCAGTAAGGGAACGGGGAGTCTCTCTGGAAACACCATATATTTT
once	TRBV7-8	TRBJ2-3	TRBD2	CASTLAGGRTDTQYF	TGTGCCAGCACCCTAGCGGGGGGGCGGACAGATACGCAGTATTTT